One and the same sample provided the 20 T cell receptor beta chains below, sequenced in a study of cytomegalovirus exposure and HLA in healthy donors. The study ran its PCR with 60 Vbeta and 13 Jbeta primers. Sequenced by immunoSEQ multiplex PCR; TCRdb stores in-frame clones only, minus some. The sample lists approximately 73,000 clones; roughly 82% were seen once. Sequencing was carried out using PBMCs. These receptors came from a man in his sixties or seventies in good health and CMV-seronegative.

The chain couples TRBV10-3 to TRBJ1-2, with D possibly TRBD1 on 6 matching bases. This CDR3 comprises 15 residues. V gave up 4 bases and J gave up 6 bases, with 18 bases separating them. Germline V lookup: CDR1 ENHRY, CDR2 SYGVKD. The DNA of the CDR3 is TGTGCCATCAGTGTATTCACAGGGATGGAGGATGGCTACACCTTC. Translating gives CAISVFTGMEDGYTF.

The rearrangement uses TRBV7-9 and TRBJ1-3, with 8 bases lining up with TRBD1. The CDR3 runs to 19 residues. Germline trimming cut 2 bases from V and 0 bases from J; bases unmatched to any gene: 12. Germline V lookup: CDR1 SEHNR, CDR2 FQNEAQ (reference sequence). The CDR3 sequence is CASSLWRVTGQGSGNTIYF. For the CDR3, the DNA is TGTGCCAGCAGCTTATGGCGAGTCACCGGACAGGGCTCTGGAAACACCATATATTTT.

The chain has TRBV6-6 and TRBJ2-1, with a tentative D call TRBD1 (5 bases). The ends were cut back, 2 bases at V and 6 bases at J, with 14 bases in the middle. Germline CDR1 MNHNY, CDR2 SVGAGI (reference sequence). The CDR3 length is 15 residues. The CDR3 loop is CASSYDSVVLNEQFF. CDR3 DNA: TGTGCCAGCAGTTACGACAGCGTTGTACTCAATGAGCAGTTCTTC.

J is TRBJ2-5 and V is TRBV5-1; 10 bases agree with TRBD2. The CDR3 contains 15 residues. Trimming removed 2 bases from V and 1 base from J; junction bases left unmatched: 2. The germline gives CDR1 SGHRS, CDR2 YFSETQ. Written as DNA, the CDR3 is TGCGCCAGCAGCTTTAGCGGGGGGCCCCAAGAGACCCAGTACTTC. Residues: CASSFSGGPQETQYF.

The chain couples TRBV7-9 to TRBJ1-4; D call uncertain. Germline V gene data show CDR1 as SEHNR and CDR2 as FQNEAQ (reference sequence). Trimming stripped 2 bases from V and 8 bases from J, with 9 bases between. The CDR3 is made up of 13 amino acids. The CDR3 bases are TGTGCCAGCAGCTTATTTGTCGGGGAAAAACTGTTTTTT. It is translated as CASSLFVGEKLFF. The complete variable domain, with remaining parts taken from reference TRBV7-9 and TRBJ1-4, reads DTGVSQNPRHKITKRGQNVTFRCDPISEHNRLYWYRQTLGQGPEFLTYFQNEAQLEKSRLLSDRFSAERPKGSFSTLEIQRTEQGDSAMYLCASSLFVGEKLFFGSGTQLSVL.

This clone was counted a single time. V usage is TRBV4-1 and J usage is TRBJ2-7, with 9 nucleotides matching TRBD1. This CDR3 spans 14 amino acids. The germline CDR1 and CDR2 sequences are MGHRA and YSYEKL. V lost 4 bases, J lost 6 bases, and 7 bases stayed unmatched. The CDR3: CASSPGTGSSEQYF. CDR3 nucleotide sequence: TGCGCCAGCAGCCCGGGGACAGGGAGCAGCGAGCAGTACTTC.

V gene TRBV7-2 combines with J gene TRBJ2-5, with D maybe TRBD2 (6 bases). The germline V gene has CDR1 SGHTA and CDR2 FQGNSA. This CDR3 is 14 amino acids long. Trimming stripped 1 base from V and 4 bases from J, with 10 bases between. The CDR3 protein is CASSLEGRGETQYF. In nucleotides, the CDR3 is TGTGCCAGCAGCTTAGAGGGGCGGGGAGAGACCCAGTACTTC.

This clone was seen more than once but under ten times. This chain links TRBV4-3 with TRBJ1-2; no definite D call. Trimming pared 0 bases from V and 4 bases from J, leaving 12 bases between. Germline V gene data show CDR1 as LGHNA and CDR2 as YSLEER. This CDR3 region has 15 residues. For the CDR3, the DNA is TGCGCCAGCAGCCAAGACGGTTTCTCGGTCTATGGCTACACCTTC. Protein sequence: CASSQDGFSVYGYTF.

The gene calls are TRBV15 and TRBJ1-2; a possible D gene is TRBD1 (5 bases). Trimming left V 1 base short and J 1 base short, with 7 bases between. The CDR3 contains 14 residues. The V gene's germline CDR1 is LNHNV and CDR2 YYDKDF (reference sequence). CDR3 sequence reads: CATSRVDSNYGYTF. For the CDR3, the DNA is TGTGCCACCAGCAGAGTAGACAGTAACTATGGCTACACCTTC.

The chain carries TRBV27 and TRBJ2-1; 9 bases are a match to TRBD2. The ends lost 1 base at V and 8 bases at J; junction bases unmatched: 6. The CDR3 extends over 15 amino acids. CDR1 and CDR2 (germline): MNHEY, SMNVEV (reference sequence). The CDR3 loop is CASSLFASGNYEQFF. CDR3 DNA sequence: TGTGCCAGCAGTTTATTCGCTAGCGGGAACTATGAGCAGTTCTTC.

This clone has more than one count but fewer than ten. The chain has TRBV30 and TRBJ2-1; D is unclear. Trimming cost V 3 bases and J 0 bases, with 12 bases left between them. CDR3 length: 15 amino acids. Germline assignment: CDR1 GTSNPN and CDR2 SVGIG (reference sequence). The chain's CDR3 is CAWRPPGISYNEQFF. The DNA of the CDR3 is TGTGCCTGGAGGCCCCCAGGTATCTCCTACAATGAGCAGTTCTTC. Supplemented by reference TRBV30 and TRBJ2-1, the full variable domain reads SQTIHQWPATLVQPVGSPLSLECTVEGTSNPNLYWYRQAAGRGLQLLFYSVGIGQISSEVPQNLSASRPQDRQFILSSKKLLLSDSGFYLCAWRPPGISYNEQFFGPGTRLTVL.

This clone turned up a few times. CDR3 sequence: CAGTTGVFYEQYF. CDR3 sequence (DNA): TGTGCCGGGACGACAGGGGTGTTTTACGAGCAGTACTTC. V usage is TRBV2 and J usage is TRBJ2-7, with TRBD1 identical over 8 bases. CDR1 is SNHLY and CDR2 is FYNNEI in the germline V gene. V shed 11 bases, J shed 4 bases, and the junction held 10 bases outside the gene matches. The CDR3 consists of 13 residues.

The V call is TRBV18, the J call TRBJ1-6; D is uncertain. The CDR3 totals 16 residues. V dropped 3 bases and J dropped 2 bases, with 11 bases sitting between them. Per the germline V gene, CDR1 is KGHSH and CDR2 is LQKENI. The CDR3, as DNA: TGTGCCAGCTCACCGGCCGGGGTGGCCTATAATTCACCCCTCCACTTT. Translation gives CASSPAGVAYNSPLHF.

This sequence joins TRBV10-3 and TRBJ1-5; unclear D gene. Trimming pared 4 bases from V and 6 bases from J, leaving 10 bases between. The CDR3 covers 13 residues. CDR1 is ENHRY, CDR2 SYGVKD, per germline. The CDR3 spells CAISGGVGQPQHF. The CDR3 DNA reads TGTGCCATCAGTGGCGGGGTAGGTCAGCCCCAGCATTTT.

V and J are TRBV2 and TRBJ2-2, with TRBD1 as a possible D gene (5 bases). Trimming took 8 bases from V and 2 from J, leaving 12 bases between them. CDR1 is SNHLY, CDR2 FYNNEI, per germline. The CDR3 contains 14 residues. CDR3 residues: CASRPGINTGELFF. For the CDR3, the DNA is TGTGCCAGCCGCCCAGGGATCAACACCGGGGAGCTGTTTTTT.

The chain couples TRBV9 to TRBJ2-5, with 7 bases that match TRBD2. J gave up 5 bases and V 3 bases, and 10 bases lay outside the gene matches. Germline V gives CDR1 SGDLS, CDR2 YYNGEE. This CDR3 spans 15 amino acids. The CDR3 spells CASSGGASGVETQYF. The DNA for the CDR3 is TGTGCCAGCAGCGGAGGGGCTAGCGGTGTGGAGACCCAGTACTTC.

This sequence joins TRBV5-1 and TRBJ2-3, with 12 bases that match TRBD2. The CDR3 has 17 amino acids. Trimming at V came to 0 bases and at J to 1 base, leaving 3 bases not matched to a gene. Germline CDR1 and CDR2: SGHRS and YFSETQ. Here the CDR3 reads CASSLEGLAGRTDTQYF. The CDR3 DNA reads as TGCGCCAGCAGCTTGGAGGGACTAGCGGGCCGCACAGATACGCAGTATTTT.

This chain joins TRBV15 and TRBJ1-6; weak D call: TRBD1 (6 bases). Germline V gene data show CDR1 as LNHNV and CDR2 as YYDKDF (reference sequence). Between the trimmed V and J ends, which lost 1 base and 2 bases, there was a span of 15 bases. The CDR3 is 18 residues long. The CDR3 DNA follows: TGTGCCACCAGCAGAGGGTCGCGGGGGGCCGCCTATAATTCACCCCTCCACTTT. As protein: CATSRGSRGAAYNSPLHF.

This chain uses TRBV2 with TRBJ1-2; 8 nucleotides match TRBD1. CDR1 and CDR2 (germline): SNHLY, FYNNEI. V trimming: 7 bases; J trimming: 5 bases; junction bases outside the gene matches: 9. CDR3 length equals 14 residues. This chain's CDR3 is CASTAGGTGYGYTF. Here the CDR3 DNA reads TGTGCCAGCACCGCCGGGGGGACAGGATATGGCTACACCTTC.

V usage is TRBV2 and J usage is TRBJ1-5; D not certain. Germline values: CDR1 SNHLY, CDR2 FYNNEI. V was clipped by 6 bases and J by 5 bases, with 14 bases between them. The CDR3 spans 14 residues. The CDR3 protein is CASRRSREDQPQHF. For the CDR3, the DNA is TGTGCCAGCAGGAGGTCGCGGGAAGATCAGCCCCAGCATTTT.